These T cell receptor beta chains were read from a single sample in a study of response to subunit inactivated influenza vaccine. TCRdb passed the RT-PCR reads through MiXCR, listing each CDR3 protein once. The sample has roughly 700,000 distinct CDR3 sequences; about 14% are singletons. The sequences come from PBMCs from blood, collected 14 days before vaccination. These receptor sequences come from a man aged 45-65 years who received an inactivated influenza vaccine. Each CDR3 is given without its conserved first and last residue.

CDR3: ASSDMYTQY; V: TRBV2; J: TRBJ2-3
CDR3: ASSRGSGTEYNEQF; V: TRBV28; J: TRBJ2-1
CDR3: ASSLDPGSGGNEQF; V: TRBV5-1; J: TRBJ2-1
CDR3: ASSEQTNSNQPQH; V: TRBV2; J: TRBJ1-5
CDR3: AGDDGQAFNEQF; V: TRBV7-9; J: TRBJ2-1
CDR3: ASSWRVPSTDTQY; V: TRBV6-5; J: TRBJ2-3
CDR3: ASSQRPGLPSYNEQF; V: TRBV14; J: TRBJ2-1
CDR3: ASSSAGTGFYGYT; V: TRBV7-9; J: TRBJ1-2
CDR3: AISEVDQPQH; V: TRBV10-3; J: TRBJ1-5
CDR3: ASSKERTGSNQPQH; V: TRBV21-1; J: TRBJ1-5
CDR3: ASSLAWSSYNEQF; V: TRBV7-2; J: TRBJ2-1
CDR3: ASSLGGLGEAF; V: TRBV7-6; J: TRBJ1-1
CDR3: ASSLEGFSGTDTQY; V: TRBV7-2; J: TRBJ2-3
CDR3: ASSPDRGIYEQY; V: TRBV5-1; J: TRBJ2-7
CDR3: ASSEGQSNQPQH; V: TRBV5-1; J: TRBJ1-5
CDR3: ASSLESWSSGTGELF; V: TRBV7-6; J: TRBJ2-2
CDR3: ASSQVAGLYEQY; V: TRBV14; J: TRBJ2-7
CDR3: ASSLLITQY; V: TRBV12-3/TRBV12-4; J: TRBJ2-7
CDR3: ASSISGSTGEQF; V: TRBV12-3/TRBV12-4; J: TRBJ2-1
CDR3: ASSTHNRDREGNQPQH; V: TRBV9; J: TRBJ1-5
CDR3: ASSPGTGGDEQF; V: TRBV5-1; J: TRBJ2-1
CDR3: ASSQVHEQF; V: TRBV3-1; J: TRBJ2-1
CDR3: ASSLSGNSGELF; V: TRBV27; J: TRBJ2-2
CDR3: ASSSGLALLSDTQY; V: TRBV7-2; J: TRBJ2-3
CDR3: ASRTQGRDIQY; V: TRBV6-2/TRBV6-3; J: TRBJ2-4
CDR3: ASSLGSAGELF; V: TRBV7-8; J: TRBJ2-2
CDR3: VSSDGRGPY; V: TRBV6-5; J: TRBJ2-3
CDR3: ASSTGSGQSYEQY; V: TRBV4-2; J: TRBJ2-7
CDR3: ASSLEGTVGSNQPQH; V: TRBV12-3/TRBV12-4; J: TRBJ1-5